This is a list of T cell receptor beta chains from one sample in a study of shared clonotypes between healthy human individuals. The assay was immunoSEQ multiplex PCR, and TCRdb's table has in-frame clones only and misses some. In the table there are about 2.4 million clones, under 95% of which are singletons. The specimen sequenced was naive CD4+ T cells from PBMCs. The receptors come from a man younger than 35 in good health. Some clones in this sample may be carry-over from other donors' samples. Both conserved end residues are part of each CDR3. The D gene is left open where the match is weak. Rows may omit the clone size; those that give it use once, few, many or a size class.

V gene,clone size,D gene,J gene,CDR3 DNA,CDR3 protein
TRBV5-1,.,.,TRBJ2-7,TGCGCCAGCAGCCGGATGGAGGACGTGAAAAGCTCCTACGAGCAGTACTTC,CASSRMEDVKSSYEQYF
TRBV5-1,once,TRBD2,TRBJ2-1,TGCGCCAGCAGCGGGACTAGCGGGAGTACTGAGCAGTTCTTC,CASSGTSGSTEQFF
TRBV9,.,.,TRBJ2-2,TGTGCCAGCAGCGTAGCCGGGACAACCCCGGTGGAGCTGTTTTTT,CASSVAGTTPVELFF
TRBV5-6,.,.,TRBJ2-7,TGTGCCAGCAGCTTAACGGGCAGGGTATGGTACGAGCAGTACTTC,CASSLTGRVWYEQYF
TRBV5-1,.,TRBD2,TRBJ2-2,TGCGCCAGCAGCCTGGGGTTAGCGGGAGCGATCACCGGGGAGCTGTTTTTT,CASSLGLAGAITGELFF
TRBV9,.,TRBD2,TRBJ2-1,TGTGCCAGCAGCGTGGGACTAGTATTCCATGAGCAGTTCTTC,CASSVGLVFHEQFF
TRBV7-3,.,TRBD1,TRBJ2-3,TGTGCCAGCAGCTCAACAGGGGGCGGTCCAGATACGCAGTATTTT,CASSSTGGGPDTQYF
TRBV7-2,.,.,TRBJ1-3,TGTGCCAGCCGATCCGGCAGCTCTGGAAACACCATATATTTT,CASRSGSSGNTIYF
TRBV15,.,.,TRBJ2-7,TGTGCCACCAGCAGAGGGTGGACGGACACAGCTTACTCCTACGAGCAGTACTTC,CATSRGWTDTAYSYEQYF
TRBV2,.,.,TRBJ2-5,TGTGCCAGCAGTGATGTGCGGGGCCAAGAGACCCAGTACTTC,CASSDVRGQETQYF
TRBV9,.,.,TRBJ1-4,TGTGCCAGCAGCGGCCTGAGCGTCGGGGGCGGAGAAAAACTGTTTTTT,CASSGLSVGGGEKLFF
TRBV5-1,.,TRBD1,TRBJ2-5,TGCGCCAGCAGCGCGGGACAGGGCAGTTGGGGGAAGGAGACCCAGTACTTC,CASSAGQGSWGKETQYF